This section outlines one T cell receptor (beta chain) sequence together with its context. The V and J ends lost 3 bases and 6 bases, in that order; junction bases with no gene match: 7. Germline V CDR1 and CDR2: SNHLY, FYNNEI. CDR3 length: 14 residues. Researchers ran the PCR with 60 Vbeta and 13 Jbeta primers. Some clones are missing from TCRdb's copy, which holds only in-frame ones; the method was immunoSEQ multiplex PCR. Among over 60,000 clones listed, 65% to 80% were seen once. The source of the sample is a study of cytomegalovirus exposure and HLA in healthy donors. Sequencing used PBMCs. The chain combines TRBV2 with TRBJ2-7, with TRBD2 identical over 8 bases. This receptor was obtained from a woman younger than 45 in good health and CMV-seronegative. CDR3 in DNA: TGTGCCAGCAGTGACCCGGGACTAGGTCCCGAGCAGTACTTC. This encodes CASSDPGLGPEQYF.